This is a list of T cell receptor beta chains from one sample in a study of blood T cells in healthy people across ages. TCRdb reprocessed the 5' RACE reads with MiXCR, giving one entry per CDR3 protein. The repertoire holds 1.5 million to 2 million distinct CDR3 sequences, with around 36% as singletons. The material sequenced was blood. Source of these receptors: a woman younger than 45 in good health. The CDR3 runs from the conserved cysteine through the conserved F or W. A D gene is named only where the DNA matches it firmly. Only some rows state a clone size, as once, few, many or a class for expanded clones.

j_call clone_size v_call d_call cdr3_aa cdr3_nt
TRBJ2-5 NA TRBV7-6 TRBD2 CASSLASGSVETQYF TGTGCCAGCAGCTTAGCTAGCGGGAGTGTGGAGACCCAGTACTTC
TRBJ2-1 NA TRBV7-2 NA CASSLIGGAHNEQFF TGTGCCAGCAGCTTAATTGGGGGGGCCCACAATGAGCAGTTCTTC
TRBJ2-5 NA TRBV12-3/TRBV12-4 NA CASSSQGTPQETQYF TGTGCCAGCAGTTCCCAGGGTACACCCCAAGAGACCCAGTACTTC
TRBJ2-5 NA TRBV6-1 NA CASDLNEKRRKETQYF TGTGCCAGCGACCTAAACGAGAAAAGGAGAAAAGAGACCCAGTACTTC
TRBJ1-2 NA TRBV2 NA CASTGRGNGYTF TGTGCCAGCACCGGTCGGGGGAATGGCTACACCTTC
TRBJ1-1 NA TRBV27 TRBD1 CASGRQGLAEAFF TGTGCCAGCGGCAGACAGGGACTTGCTGAAGCTTTCTTT
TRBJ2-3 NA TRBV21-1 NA CASSPNSGRGTDTQYF TGTGCCAGCAGCCCAAATAGCGGGAGAGGCACAGATACGCAGTATTTT
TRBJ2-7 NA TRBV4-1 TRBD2 CASSHLAGEGYEQYF TGCGCCAGCAGCCACCTAGCGGGAGAGGGGTACGAGCAGTACTTC
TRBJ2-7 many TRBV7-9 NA CASSLLGQFEQYF TGTGCCAGCAGCTTGCTAGGCCAGTTCGAGCAGTACTTC
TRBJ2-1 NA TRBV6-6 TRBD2 CASSYAKRGGNEQFF TGTGCCAGCAGTTACGCCAAGCGGGGTGGTAATGAGCAGTTCTTC
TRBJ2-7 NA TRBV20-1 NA CSVPPDRAYEQNF TGCAGTGTCCCACCTGACCGTGCCTACGAGCAGAACTTC
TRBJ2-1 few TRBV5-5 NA CASSAPRDIGGADYNEQFF TGTGCCAGCAGCGCACCCCGGGACATCGGAGGCGCCGACTACAATGAGCAGTTCTTC
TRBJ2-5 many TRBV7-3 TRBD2 CASSLGLAPETQYF TGTGCCAGCAGCTTAGGACTAGCTCCGGAGACCCAGTACTTC
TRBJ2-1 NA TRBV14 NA CASSQVGEVGGSYNEQFF TGTGCCAGCAGCCAAGTGGGCGAGGTTGGGGGATCCTACAATGAGCAGTTCTTC
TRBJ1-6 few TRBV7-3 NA CASSPAGGNSPLHF TGTGCCAGCAGCCCCGCGGGGGGGAATTCACCCCTCCACTTT
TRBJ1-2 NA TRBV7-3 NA CASSLDGIANYGYTF TGTGCCAGCAGCTTGGACGGAATAGCTAACTATGGCTACACCTTC
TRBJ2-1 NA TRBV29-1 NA CSVEGREAAGNEQFF TGCAGCGTTGAAGGACGTGAGGCTGCGGGCAATGAGCAGTTCTTC